The rows below give T cell receptor beta chains drawn from one sample of a study of cytomegalovirus exposure and HLA in healthy donors. Libraries were prepared by immunoSEQ multiplex PCR; TCRdb keeps only in-frame clonotypes and omits some of them. Of some 120,000 clones listed, around 75% were seen once; the top ten hold roughly 0.92%. Material for sequencing was PBMCs. The receptors here all came from a woman aged 25-40 years in good health and CMV-seronegative. The CDR3 runs from the conserved cysteine through the conserved F or W. D genes are given only for firm matches. Clone size is stated in some rows and not others, as once, few, many or a class when expanded.

clone_size: -
j_call: TRBJ1-5
d_call: -
v_call: TRBV7-9
cdr3_nt: TGTGCCAGCAGCTTAGCTGCGGGAGGCAATCAGCCCCAGCATTTT
cdr3_aa: CASSLAAGGNQPQHF

clone_size: -
j_call: TRBJ1-4
d_call: -
v_call: TRBV7-9
cdr3_nt: TGTGCCAGCAGCTTATTTAGTGCAACTAATGAAAAACTGTTTTTT
cdr3_aa: CASSLFSATNEKLFF

clone_size: few
j_call: TRBJ2-6
d_call: -
v_call: TRBV7-9
cdr3_nt: TGTGCCAGCAGCTCTTGGGGGCCTGGGGCCAACGTCCTGACTTTC
cdr3_aa: CASSSWGPGANVLTF

clone_size: -
j_call: TRBJ1-3
d_call: -
v_call: TRBV28
cdr3_nt: TGTGCCAGCAGGACAAGGATCAGCTCTGGAAACACCATATATTTT
cdr3_aa: CASRTRISSGNTIYF

clone_size: -
j_call: TRBJ1-1
d_call: -
v_call: TRBV27
cdr3_nt: TGTGCCAGCGGACTCGGACCGCCCTGTGAAGCTTTCTTT
cdr3_aa: CASGLGPPCEAFF

clone_size: -
j_call: TRBJ2-7
d_call: -
v_call: TRBV5-1
cdr3_nt: TGCGCCAGCAGCATGCCAGATTCCTACGAGCAGTACTTC
cdr3_aa: CASSMPDSYEQYF

clone_size: -
j_call: TRBJ2-1
d_call: -
v_call: TRBV5-1
cdr3_nt: TGCGCCAGCAGCCCGATACCCGACAGCTCCTACAATGAGCAGTTCTTC
cdr3_aa: CASSPIPDSSYNEQFF

clone_size: -
j_call: TRBJ2-1
d_call: -
v_call: TRBV29-1
cdr3_nt: TGCAGCGTTTTTCAGGGGACACCCACCCCCGAGCAGTTCTTC
cdr3_aa: CSVFQGTPTPEQFF

clone_size: once
j_call: TRBJ2-1
d_call: TRBD2
v_call: TRBV18
cdr3_nt: TGTGCCAGCTCACCAAGGTTTAGCGGGGGGGGATCGGACAATGAGCAGTTCTTC
cdr3_aa: CASSPRFSGGGSDNEQFF

clone_size: -
j_call: TRBJ1-1
d_call: -
v_call: TRBV6-1
cdr3_nt: TGTGCCAGCAGTGAAGCTTGGGACACTAATGAAGCTTTCTTT
cdr3_aa: CASSEAWDTNEAFF

clone_size: -
j_call: TRBJ2-2
d_call: -
v_call: TRBV20-1
cdr3_nt: TGCAGTGCCTATCTAGCCGGGGAGCTGTTTTTT
cdr3_aa: CSAYLAGELFF

clone_size: -
j_call: TRBJ1-4
d_call: TRBD1
v_call: TRBV7-9
cdr3_nt: TGTGCCAGCAGCTCCGGGACAGGGGTCAGGACAACTAATGAAAAACTGTTTTTT
cdr3_aa: CASSSGTGVRTTNEKLFF

clone_size: -
j_call: TRBJ2-2
d_call: TRBD2
v_call: TRBV5-1
cdr3_nt: TGCGCCAGCAGCACCCGACTAGCGGGAGTGAACACCGGGGAGCTGTTTTTT
cdr3_aa: CASSTRLAGVNTGELFF

clone_size: once
j_call: TRBJ2-7
d_call: TRBD1
v_call: TRBV14
cdr3_nt: TGTGCCAGCAGCCAATTGGGACAGGGGGCCTACGAGCAGTACTTC
cdr3_aa: CASSQLGQGAYEQYF

clone_size: once
j_call: TRBJ2-5
d_call: TRBD2
v_call: TRBV7-9
cdr3_nt: TGTGCCAGCGGACCGGGACTAGCGGAAGAGACCCAGTACTTC
cdr3_aa: CASGPGLAEETQYF

clone_size: few
j_call: TRBJ1-1
d_call: -
v_call: TRBV19
cdr3_nt: TGTGCCAGTAAGACAGGCTTAACGGGGGCTTTCTTT
cdr3_aa: CASKTGLTGAFF

clone_size: -
j_call: TRBJ1-1
d_call: -
v_call: TRBV11-3
cdr3_nt: TGTGCCAGCGACCCCCAAGGGAAAGGGAGAAACACTGAAGCTTTCTTT
cdr3_aa: CASDPQGKGRNTEAFF

clone_size: few
j_call: TRBJ1-2
d_call: -
v_call: TRBV10-3
cdr3_nt: TGTGCCATCAGTACCCCTCGCGGGGATGGCTACACCTTC
cdr3_aa: CAISTPRGDGYTF

clone_size: few
j_call: TRBJ1-2
d_call: -
v_call: TRBV5-6
cdr3_nt: TGTGCCAGCAGCTTGGACAGTAACTATGGCTACACCTTC
cdr3_aa: CASSLDSNYGYTF

clone_size: -
j_call: TRBJ1-2
d_call: -
v_call: TRBV4-3
cdr3_nt: TGCGCCAGCAGCCAAGAAACAAATTGGGCGGGAGGCTACACCTTC
cdr3_aa: CASSQETNWAGGYTF

clone_size: -
j_call: TRBJ2-2
d_call: -
v_call: TRBV6-6
cdr3_nt: TGTGCCAGCACCAAGCTAGAAGTAGCTGACGGGGAGCTGTTTTTT
cdr3_aa: CASTKLEVADGELFF

clone_size: -
j_call: TRBJ2-5
d_call: TRBD1
v_call: TRBV19
cdr3_nt: TGTGCCAGTAGTATAGCCATGCCCTTGGACAGGGAAGAGACCCAGTACTTC
cdr3_aa: CASSIAMPLDREETQYF

clone_size: -
j_call: TRBJ1-1
d_call: -
v_call: TRBV7-9
cdr3_nt: TGTGCCAGCAGCTCGCAGGTGAACACTGAAGCTTTCTTT
cdr3_aa: CASSSQVNTEAFF

clone_size: -
j_call: TRBJ2-3
d_call: TRBD2
v_call: TRBV10-3
cdr3_nt: TGTGCCATCAGCGATAGCGGGAGACACGCAGATACGCAGTATTTT
cdr3_aa: CAISDSGRHADTQYF

clone_size: once
j_call: TRBJ1-1
d_call: -
v_call: TRBV27
cdr3_nt: TGTGCCAGCACAAAAACCCAGGGGCTGTCCACTGAAGCTTTCTTT
cdr3_aa: CASTKTQGLSTEAFF

clone_size: -
j_call: TRBJ2-2
d_call: -
v_call: TRBV7-9
cdr3_nt: TGTGCCAGCAGCTCTCAGGCCGCGAACACCGGGGAGCTGTTTTTT
cdr3_aa: CASSSQAANTGELFF

clone_size: -
j_call: TRBJ1-5
d_call: -
v_call: TRBV2
cdr3_nt: TGTGCCAGTTTCCTGGGCCACAATCAGCCCCAGCATTTT
cdr3_aa: CASFLGHNQPQHF

clone_size: -
j_call: TRBJ1-1
d_call: -
v_call: TRBV5-1
cdr3_nt: TGCGCCAGCAGCTTCCAGGGGCAGGGGAACACTGAAGCTTTCTTT
cdr3_aa: CASSFQGQGNTEAFF

clone_size: -
j_call: TRBJ1-6
d_call: TRBD1
v_call: TRBV30
cdr3_nt: TGTGCCTGGAGTATGACAGGGAGTAATTCACCCCTCCACTTT
cdr3_aa: CAWSMTGSNSPLHF

clone_size: -
j_call: TRBJ1-5
d_call: -
v_call: TRBV7-9
cdr3_nt: TGTGCCAGCAGCTTACGGGGTAGCAATCAGCCCCAGCATTTT
cdr3_aa: CASSLRGSNQPQHF